The T cell receptor beta chain described here comes from a study of ipilimumab plus nivolumab after autologous stem cell transplantation. Germline CDR1 and CDR2: PRHDT and FYEKMQ (reference sequence). V shed 6 bases, J shed 10 bases, and the junction held 10 bases outside the gene matches. The CDR3 sequence is 15 residues long. A few counts support this clone. TCRdb keeps only in-frame clones here, not all; method: immunoSEQ multiplex PCR. This table holds roughly 25,000 clones, roughly 84% found once. This sequence was found in a male donor with diffuse large B-cell lymphoma. The rearrangement uses TRBV13 and TRBJ1-6; 9 bases are shared with TRBD1. The sample here was PBMCs, taken in a trial of ipilimumab plus nivolumab as post-transplant consolidation. CDR3 region: CASSIGGQGSSPLHF. CDR3 DNA sequence: TGTGCCAGCAGTATAGGGGGACAGGGATCCTCACCCCTCCACTTT.